This TCR beta chain stems from a study of shared clonotypes between healthy human individuals (dated by TCRdb to the early 2020s). Turning to the overall study: A few men and two women, aged 18 to 49 years, made up the cohort. Per donor, leukapheresis produced somewhere between about 0.8 and 9 billion PBMCs. For each donor, CD4 naive and CD4 memory were each given three plates, CD8 naive was given two plates, and CD8 memory was given one plate. To increase sequencing depth and limit assay-specific biases, different laboratories used diverse techniques to prepare libraries and sequence TCR repertoires. To estimate repertoire size and how much clonotype sharing occurs between individuals, the study deeply sequenced the blood TCR repertoires of five healthy adults. Overall results and qualifications from the work: Sharing across several donors was observed for roughly 5% of naive CD4, about 4% of naive CD8, 2% to 2.5% of memory CD4, and about 0.4% of memory CD8 clonotypes. Sampling was restricted to blood, and TCR repertoires in tissues likely differ from the TCR repertoires found in blood. Naive subsets generally had larger estimated clonotype richness than memory subsets. Because the study included a small number of donors, the genetic and exposure-history diversity represented was limited. Based on pairwise subsampling, the degree of clonotype sharing among donors was expected to be affected by sequencing depth. Even with the large sequencing depth, rarefaction of the sorted-subset datasets indicated that sequencing was incomplete. Clonotypes shared by all four sorted-subset donors showed higher generation probabilities than non-shared clonotypes.

For the CD8 naive samples, CD45RO-negative cells were positively selected for CCR7, yielding a CD45RA+CCR7+ population from which TemRA cells were excluded. Donors were healthy HIV-negative adults with no recently reported acute infections or vaccinations. Every donor was a Caucasian adult residing in Nashville, Tennessee, USA. Blood was obtained by leukapheresis, after which PBMCs were separated by Ficoll-Histopaque density gradient centrifugation and cryopreserved in liquid nitrogen vapor phase. Analytical flow cytometry was used to check the purity and quantity of each magnetically sorted T cell population. Genomic DNA was isolated from each sorted fraction and quantified by UV absorbance on a Nanodrop 2000c. A remark on this clone: Its specific antigen is unknown. Base qualities are missing; no much larger clone stands one base away.

Using the deep immunoSEQ assay, multiplex PCR amplified TCR CDR3 regions from genomic DNA. Extracted genomic DNA from each cell subset was spread evenly across all wells of several immunoSEQ 96-well plates, with each plate serving as a replicate. For sorted subsets, around 200 ng genomic DNA, equal to tens of thousands of T cell genomes, was loaded into each replicate PCR. Purified libraries were quantified with a Qubit 3.0 fluorometer, sized on a Bioanalyzer 2100, and re-quantified with the KAPA Library Quantification kit. Every immunoSEQ 96-well plate was sequenced on a separate single-read 150-cycle Illumina NextSeq 550 flow cell. For the original study's pipeline: Because the immunoSEQ output held only junctional sequences and lacked quality scores, the filtering could not match the filtering applied to full-length reads. To assign V/J genes and CDR3, sequences were annotated using PyIR, a Python wrapper for IgBLAST v1.9, with IMGT germline references. Reads with weak V/J assignments (E-value above 1e-6), missing CDR3, stop codons, out-of-frame junctions, or ambiguous translated residues were removed. V3J clonotypes were defined by identical inferred V gene, J gene, and CDR3 amino acid sequence. Percentage overlap between repertoires was calculated by dividing the number of shared unique clonotypes by the size of the smaller repertoire. Richness of each repertoire was evaluated using RTK rarefaction, the Chao1 estimator, and Recon v2.1 estimates of unobserved clonotypes. Generation probabilities were computed with OLGA for all TCRbeta clonotypes obtained by the gDNA method from a few donors. TCRdb took over this immuneACCESS table, retaining in-frame rearrangements with V and J assigned. Such tables are incomplete; in checked studies, under half of the missing clones stem from an unresolved V gene, and the remainder is unexplained. V and J calls and clone size are given by that table; D and trimming were obtained from the DNA. Recorded for this sample are about 2.1 million clones; roughly 95% of them occurred a single time. The ten largest clones take up approximately 1.7% of the sample.

This TCR derives from a man between 18 and 35 years old in good health. Some clones in this sample may be carry-over from other donors' samples. Input material: naive CD8+ T cells from PBMCs. The cell subset or site label of this sample denotes: CD45RA+CCR7+.

The encoded CDR3 is CASSRGAGGPGELFF. The DNA reads TGTGCCAGCAGCCGAGGAGCGGGAGGGCCCGGGGAGCTGTTTTTT. The V gene is TRBV7-6 and the J gene is TRBJ2-2; 10 bases in the junction line up with TRBD2. The germline V gene specifies SGHVS as CDR1 and FNYEAQ as CDR2. Ends trimmed: V by 5 bases, J by 6 bases; bases unmatched to a gene: 6. The CDR3 measures 15 amino acids from cysteine to phenylalanine. The read is trimmed to its CDR3 DNA, 45 bases read in frame from base 1.